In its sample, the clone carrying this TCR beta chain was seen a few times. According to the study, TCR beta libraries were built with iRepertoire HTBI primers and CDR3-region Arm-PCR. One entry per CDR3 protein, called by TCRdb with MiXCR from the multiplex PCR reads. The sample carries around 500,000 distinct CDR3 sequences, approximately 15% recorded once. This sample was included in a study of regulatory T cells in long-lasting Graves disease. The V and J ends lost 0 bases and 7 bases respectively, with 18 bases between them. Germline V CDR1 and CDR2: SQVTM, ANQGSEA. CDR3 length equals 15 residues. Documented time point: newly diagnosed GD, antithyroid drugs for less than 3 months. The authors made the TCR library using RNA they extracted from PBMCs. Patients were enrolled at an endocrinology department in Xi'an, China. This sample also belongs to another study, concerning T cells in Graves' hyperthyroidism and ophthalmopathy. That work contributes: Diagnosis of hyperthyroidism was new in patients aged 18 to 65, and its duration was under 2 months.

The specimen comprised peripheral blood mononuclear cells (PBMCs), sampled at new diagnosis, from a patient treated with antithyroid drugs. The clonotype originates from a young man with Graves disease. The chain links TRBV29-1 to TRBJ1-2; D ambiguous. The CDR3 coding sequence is TGCAGCGTTGAAGATACCCCCTATCGGTTAGCTGGCTACACCTTC. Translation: CSVEDTPYRLAGYTF.